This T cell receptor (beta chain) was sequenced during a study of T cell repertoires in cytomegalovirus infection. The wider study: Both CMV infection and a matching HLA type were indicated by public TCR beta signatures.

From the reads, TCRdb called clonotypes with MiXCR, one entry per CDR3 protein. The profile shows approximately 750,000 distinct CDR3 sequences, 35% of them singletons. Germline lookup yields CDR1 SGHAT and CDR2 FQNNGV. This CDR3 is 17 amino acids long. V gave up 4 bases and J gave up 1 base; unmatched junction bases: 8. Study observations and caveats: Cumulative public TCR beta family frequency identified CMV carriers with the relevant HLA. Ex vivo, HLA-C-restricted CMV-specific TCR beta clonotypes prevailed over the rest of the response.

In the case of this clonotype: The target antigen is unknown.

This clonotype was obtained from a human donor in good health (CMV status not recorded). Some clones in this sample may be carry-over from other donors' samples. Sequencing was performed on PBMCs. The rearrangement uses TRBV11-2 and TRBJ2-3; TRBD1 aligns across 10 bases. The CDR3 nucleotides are TGTGCCAGCAGCTGGGGGAGGGGGACAGGGGGCACAGATACGCAGTATTTT. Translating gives CASSWGRGTGGTDTQYF.